The 29 T cell receptor beta chains presented below share a single source sample, sequenced in a study of low-dose radiotherapy and immunotherapy resistance in tumors (dated 2022 in TCRdb). The sample's time point label, in plain terms: after trial treatment. Explained via the paper, the treatment or condition label denotes: LDRT plus nivolumab, ipilimumab, low-dose cyclophosphamide and aspirin (RACIN trial). Sequencing used an Illumina HiSeq 2500. To make first-strand cDNA, Superscript III was used along with a set of TRAV- and TRBV-specific primers so that both the TCRalpha and TCRbeta chains were covered. TCRs were amplified for 15 to 20 PCR cycles with Phusion, using a constant-region primer paired with the adapter attached to the V primers. The raw public data were reprocessed by TCRdb itself: fastp quality trimming at Q25, MiXCR clonotype calling, in-frame beta chains only. Rows merge per CDR3 protein into single entries with the most common DNA and genes. The sample contains around 100,000 distinct CDR3 sequences, roughly 19% of them found a single time. The top ten hold around 13% of the sample.

The input for sequencing was PBMCs, taken after low-dose radiotherapy plus immunotherapy. The receptors originated from a female donor with ovarian cancer.

This clonotype was detected ten times or more. The CDR3 reads CASSSRSGLAGGQSYEQYF. As DNA, the CDR3 is TGTGCCAGCAGCTCAAGATCGGGACTAGCGGGAGGGCAATCCTACGAGCAGTACTTC. The chain carries TRBV7-6 and TRBJ2-7; 16 bases line up with TRBD2. The J segment lost 1 base and the V segment lost 4 bases, leaving 10 bases of the junction unmatched. This CDR3 has 19 amino acids. From germline, CDR1 is SGHVS and CDR2 FNYEAQ.

Points on this clonotype: A clone one base away is much larger, so this may be a read error. The chain links TRBV7-9 to TRBJ2-1; tentatively, D is TRBD2 (7 bases). V was shortened by 6 bases and J by 8 bases, with 29 bases between the two germline ends. The CDR3 loop spans 18 amino acids. Germline V gives CDR1 SEHNR, CDR2 FQNEAQ (reference sequence). CDR3 loop: CASSPPVRAGGGRDEQFF. The CDR3, as DNA: TGTGCCAGCAGTCCCCCCGTTCGGGCAGGCGGGGGCAGGGATGAGCAGTTCTTC.

This clonotype showed up many times. This chain connects TRBV29-1 to TRBJ1-2; D is perhaps TRBD1 (6 bases). Germline V lookup: CDR1 SQVTM, CDR2 ANQGSEA. Trimming stripped 3 bases from V and 4 bases from J, with 12 bases between. The CDR3 runs to 13 residues. The CDR3 is CSVDGGGGYGYTF. CDR3 nucleotide sequence: TGCAGCGTTGACGGGGGCGGAGGCTATGGCTACACCTTC.

This clonotype came up many times. The chain carries TRBV6-2 or TRBV6-3 and TRBJ1-6; no reliable D call. This CDR3 region has 13 residues. Looked up from germline, CDR1 is MNHEY and CDR2 is SVGEGT. The V end lost 5 bases, the J end lost 7 bases, and 9 bases lay between the germline ends. Here the CDR3 reads CASSVGLNSPLHF. Written as DNA, the CDR3 is TGTGCCAGCAGTGTAGGGCTGAATTCACCCCTCCACTTT.

This clonotype was counted once. This chain uses TRBV20-1 with TRBJ2-5; TRBD2 aligns across 8 bases. V gave up 3 bases and J gave up 4 bases; unmatched junction bases: 10. This CDR3 is 15 amino acids long. Germline CDR1 DFQATT, CDR2 SNEGSKA (reference sequence). The CDR3 DNA reads TGCAGTGCTAGTCGAACGGCGGGAGGCGGAGAGACCCAGTACTTC. This encodes CSASRTAGGGETQYF.

This clonotype was counted many times. The chain carries TRBV28 and TRBJ2-5; 9 nucleotides align to TRBD1. The CDR3 sequence is 15 residues long. In germline, CDR1 is MDHEN, CDR2 SYDVKM. V was clipped by 5 bases and J by 2 bases; unmatched bases: 6. The CDR3 nucleotides are TGTGCCAGCAGTGCTACCGGGACAGGGCAAGAGACCCAGTACTTC. This encodes CASSATGTGQETQYF.

With regard to this clonotype: A far more abundant clone sits one base away, making this likely a read error. The gene calls are TRBV5-1 and TRBJ2-1, with TRBD1 matching 7 bases. V was clipped by 5 bases and J by 10 bases; unmatched bases: 12. The CDR3 is 14 residues long. The germline V gene encodes CDR1 SGHRS and CDR2 YFSETQ. CDR3 amino acids: CASRIRDSSYEQFF. The DNA of the CDR3 is TGCGCCAGCAGAATACGGGACAGCTCCTACGAGCAGTTCTTC.

This clonotype occurred many times. The chain carries TRBV2 and TRBJ2-1; 8 nucleotides line up with TRBD1. The CDR3 is 13 residues long. With V trimmed by 8 bases and J by 9 bases, 9 bases remained unmatched. Germline V gene lookup returns CDR1 SNHLY and CDR2 FYNNEI. The CDR3 DNA reads as TGTGCCAGCGACCCGACAGGGGTGGCTGAGCAGTTCTTC. Its translation: CASDPTGVAEQFF.

At least ten counts were recorded for this clonotype. This chain joins TRBV12-3 or TRBV12-4 and TRBJ1-1, with a possible D match to TRBD1 (5 bases). V dropped 0 bases and J dropped 6 bases, with 11 bases sitting between them. This CDR3 contains 14 residues. This chain's CDR3 is CASSLAQGHSEAFF. CDR3 DNA: TGTGCCAGCAGTTTAGCGCAAGGACACTCTGAAGCTTTCTTT.

In its sample, this clonotype was seen many times. V gene TRBV12-3 or TRBV12-4 combines with J gene TRBJ1-1; no definite D call. V was trimmed by 8 bases and J by 0 bases, leaving 19 bases between them. This CDR3 spans 16 amino acids. The CDR3 loop is CASSRWGGRVNTEAFF. The CDR3 DNA sequence: TGTGCCAGCTCTCGGTGGGGAGGGAGGGTGAACACTGAAGCTTTCTTT.

This clonotype was counted ten times or more. The gene calls are TRBV12-3 or TRBV12-4 and TRBJ1-1, with TRBD1 identical over 11 bases. The CDR3 has 17 residues. The V segment lost 4 bases and the J segment 4 bases; nucleotides outside the gene matches: 11. CDR3: CASSSTDPGQGGTEAFF. In DNA form, the CDR3 reads TGTGCCAGCAGTTCCACAGATCCGGGACAGGGGGGCACTGAAGCTTTCTTT.

This clonotype was counted many times. This chain joins TRBV6-2 or TRBV6-3 and TRBJ1-5, with 8 positions matching TRBD1. J gave up 0 bases and V 5 bases, and 9 bases lay outside the gene matches. This CDR3 region has 17 residues. From germline, CDR1 is MNHEY and CDR2 SVGEGT. The CDR3 sequence: CASSRGQGVGSNQPQHF. DNA of the CDR3: TGTGCCAGCAGTCGAGGACAGGGAGTAGGTAGCAATCAGCCCCAGCATTTT.

The sample holds many counts of this clonotype. The chain recombines TRBV3-1 with TRBJ2-1, with D perhaps matching TRBD1 (5 bases). Germline V gives CDR1 LGHDT, CDR2 YNNKEL (reference sequence). This CDR3 comprises 15 residues. V was pared by 1 base and J by 0 bases, with 7 bases between. The CDR3 loop reads CASSQGQSSYNEQFF. The CDR3 nucleotides are TGTGCCAGCAGCCAAGGACAGAGCTCCTACAATGAGCAGTTCTTC.

This clonotype was seen at least ten times. This chain links TRBV28 with TRBJ1-3; possibly TRBD1 for D (5 bases). V gave up 8 bases and J gave up 4 bases, with 9 bases separating them. Germline CDR1 MDHEN, CDR2 SYDVKM. CDR3 size: 12 residues. The CDR3 loop is CASRDPGNTIYF. The CDR3 DNA sequence: TGTGCCAGCCGGGACCCGGGAAACACCATATATTTT.

The V and J genes are TRBV5-1 and TRBJ1-1, with 9 bases that match TRBD1. Trimming removed 2 bases from V and 1 base from J; junction bases left unmatched: 3. In germline, CDR1 is SGHRS, CDR2 YFSETQ. CDR3 length: 15 residues. CDR3 sequence reads: CASSLWGQGNTEAFF. In nucleotides, the CDR3 is TGCGCCAGCAGCTTATGGGGACAGGGGAACACTGAAGCTTTCTTT.

This clonotype was seen at least ten times. The chain uses TRBV18 and TRBJ1-2; D is unresolved. CDR1 KGHSH and CDR2 LQKENI come from the germline V gene. Trimming left V 3 bases short and J 1 base short, with 12 bases between. The CDR3 spans 15 residues. The CDR3 nucleotides read TGTGCCAGCTCACCCCCTCTAGAGATTAACTATGGCTACACCTTC. Amino acid sequence: CASSPPLEINYGYTF.

Regarding this clonotype: The likely explanation is a read error, given a far larger clone one base away. The rearrangement joins TRBV5-2 to TRBJ2-5; TRBD2, the table's D call, lacks a check against the DNA. TRBV5-2 constitutes a pseudogene. This CDR3 spans 19 amino acids. Here the CDR3 DNA reads TGTGCCAGAAGCCCCGCGGCGGGACTAGCGGGAGGGATGGAAGAGACCCAGTACTTC. It codes for CARSPAAGLAGGMEETQYF.

This clonotype showed up many times. This chain connects TRBV7-8 to TRBJ1-2; tentatively, D is TRBD1 (5 bases). CDR1 SGHVS and CDR2 FQNEAQ come from the germline V gene. The length of the CDR3 is 17 residues. V dropped 6 bases and J dropped 8 bases, with 28 bases sitting between them. CDR3 region: CASSREGRGGSPYGYTF. CDR3 DNA sequence: TGTGCCAGCAGTCGAGAGGGTCGGGGGGGTTCGCCTTACGGCTACACCTTC.

This clonotype was seen many times. The rearrangement links TRBV7-2 to TRBJ2-2, with 10 bases that match TRBD1. This CDR3 has 18 residues. Per the germline V gene, CDR1 is SGHTA and CDR2 is FQGNSA. J gave up 1 base and V 3 bases, and 8 bases lay outside the gene matches. The CDR3 coding sequence is TGTGCCAGCAGCTTGGGGACAGGGGCGGGCATGAACACCGGGGAGCTGTTTTTT. This gives the protein CASSLGTGAGMNTGELFF.

The table lists this clonotype with a few counts. The chain combines TRBV6-2 or TRBV6-3 with TRBJ2-5; D is possibly TRBD2 (6 bases). CDR1 and CDR2 from the germline V gene are MNHEY and SVGEGT. V was clipped by 1 base and J by 5 bases, with 14 bases between them. The CDR3 is 15 amino acids. CDR3 sequence: CASSYWTGGSETQYF. DNA of the CDR3: TGTGCCAGCAGTTACTGGACCGGGGGATCGGAGACCCAGTACTTC.

This clonotype was recorded a few times. A junction boundary mismatches the germline segment, possibly from a read error. Here the CDR3 reads CASSSAGRQETQYF. The CDR3 DNA reads as TGTGCTAGCAGCTCGGCGGGCCGGCAAGAGACCCAGTACTTC. The chain carries TRBV7-7 and TRBJ2-5, with a possible D match to TRBD2 (5 bases). Per the germline V gene, CDR1 is SSHAT and CDR2 is FNYEAQ (reference sequence). CDR3 size: 14 residues.

In its sample, this clonotype was seen many times. The chain is built from TRBV3-1 and TRBJ1-1; TRBD1 aligns across 7 bases. CDR1 is LGHDT and CDR2 is YNNKEL in the germline V gene (reference sequence). J lost 2 bases, V lost 5 bases, and 8 bases had no gene match. The CDR3 is made up of 15 amino acids. The CDR3 nucleotides read TGTGCCAGCAGCTCTAACGACAGGGCCAACACTGAAGCTTTCTTT. Amino acid sequence: CASSSNDRANTEAFF.

This clonotype showed up many times. V and J are TRBV28 and TRBJ1-1; no clear D gene. The CDR3 runs 15 residues. The V and J ends lost 2 bases and 2 bases respectively, with 12 bases between them. CDR1 is MDHEN and CDR2 is SYDVKM in the germline V gene. CDR3 residues: CASSLRSGPNTEAFF. Here the CDR3 DNA reads TGTGCCAGCAGTTTAAGGTCCGGACCTAACACTGAAGCTTTCTTT.

A remark on this clonotype: One base separates it from a far larger clone, so it is likely a read error. This sequence joins TRBV6-5 and TRBJ2-1, with 7 bases lining up with TRBD1. CDR3 length equals 15 residues. Per the germline V gene, CDR1 is MNHEY and CDR2 is SVGAGI. CDR3: CASSTDRASYNEQSF. CDR3 in DNA: TGTGCCAGCAGTACTGACAGGGCCTCCTACAATGAGCAGTCCTTC.

This clonotype occurred many times. The chain recombines TRBV23-1 with TRBJ1-5; D perhaps matches TRBD1 (5 bases). TRBV23-1 is labeled an ORF, and its function is uncertain. V lost 9 bases to trimming and J lost 2 bases, with 17 bases between them. This CDR3 has 15 amino acids. CDR3 bases: TGCGCCAGGGCCCCCTCCAGGGACGGCAATCAGCCCCAGCATTTT. This codes for CARAPSRDGNQPQHF.

The chain uses TRBV7-9 and TRBJ2-1, with a weak D call TRBD1 (6 bases). V was cut by 3 bases and J by 7 bases, with 13 bases left in between. CDR1 and CDR2 from the germline V gene are SEHNR and FQNEAQ (reference sequence). The CDR3 contains 14 residues. CDR3 nucleotide sequence: TGTGCCAGCAGCTTGAGGCAGGGGCAAAATGAGCAGTTCTTC. It specifies CASSLRQGQNEQFF.

Concerning this clonotype: This probably arose from a read error, given a far larger clone one base away. The CDR3 region has the DNA TGCAGCGTTGAACTAGCGATTTACAATGAGCAGTACTTC. This codes for CSVELAIYNEQYF. The rearrangement uses TRBV29-1 and TRBJ2-5; TRBD2 is a possible D gene (6 bases). Germline V gene lookup returns CDR1 SQVTM and CDR2 ANQGSEA. Trimming took off 2 bases at V and 11 bases at J, with 18 bases between the two ends. This CDR3 region has 13 residues.

Ten or more counts support this clonotype. The V call is TRBV28, the J call TRBJ1-1; D perhaps matches TRBD1 (6 bases). The CDR3 length is 15 residues. Germline CDR1 is MDHEN and CDR2 is SYDVKM. Trimming removed 4 bases from V and 6 bases from J, with 18 bases in between. CDR3 residues: CASSSPGGGFAEAFF. For the CDR3, the DNA is TGTGCCAGCAGTTCCCCGGGGGGGGGCTTCGCTGAAGCTTTCTTT.

This clonotype was detected ten times or more. The V gene is TRBV6-8, the J gene TRBJ2-7; D not certain. V was pared by 2 bases and J by 0 bases, with 11 bases between. The CDR3 sequence is 15 residues long. CDR1 is MNHGY, CDR2 SAAAGT, per germline. The CDR3 nucleotides are TGTGCCAGCAGTTACGCGGACCTCCCCTCCTACGAGCAGTACTTC. Amino acid sequence: CASSYADLPSYEQYF.